This T cell receptor (beta chain) was recovered during a study of shared clonotypes between healthy human individuals. Study results and caveats: Generation probabilities of non-shared clonotypes were lower (relative to those shared by all four donors).

As for this clone: Antigen unknown.

Sorted-subset replicate PCR reactions were performed with approximately 0.2 ug DNA, corresponding to roughly 30,000 T cell genomes. The repertoire was sequenced with immunoSEQ multiplex PCR; TCRdb's copy has only in-frame clones and lacks some. Of some 1.5 million clones in the sample, approximately 97% were seen once. This CDR3 is 14 amino acids long. The germline V and J ends were trimmed by 4 bases and 9 bases, with 16 bases remaining between them. Germline V gives CDR1 LNHDA, CDR2 SQIVND (reference sequence). This rearrangement joins TRBV19 to TRBJ1-5; a weak D match, TRBD1 (5 bases). This receptor was obtained from a man under 40 in good health. The sample consisted of naive CD4+ T cells sorted from blood. Indicated subset: CD45RA+ positively selected. CDR3 sequence (DNA): TGTGCCAGTAGTAAGCAGGGAGCTGAGGGGCCCCAGCATTTT. Amino acid sequence: CASSKQGAEGPQHF.